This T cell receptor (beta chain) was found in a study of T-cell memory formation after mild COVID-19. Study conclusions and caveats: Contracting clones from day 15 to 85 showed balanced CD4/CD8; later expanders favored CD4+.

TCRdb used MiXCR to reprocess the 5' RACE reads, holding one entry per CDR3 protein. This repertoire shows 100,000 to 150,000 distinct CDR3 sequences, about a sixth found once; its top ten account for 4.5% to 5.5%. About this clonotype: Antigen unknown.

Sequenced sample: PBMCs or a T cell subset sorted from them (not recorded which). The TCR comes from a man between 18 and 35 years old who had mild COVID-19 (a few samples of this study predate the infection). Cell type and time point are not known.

CDR3 nucleotides: TGTGCCAGCAGCGCCTACTCTAGCCCAGATACGCAGTATTTT. Residues: CASSAYSSPDTQYF. The chain recombines TRBV7-2 with TRBJ2-3; tentative D call: TRBD2 (5 bases). CDR3 length equals 14 residues. CDR1 is SGHTA, CDR2 FQGNSA, per germline. Trimming took 5 bases from V and 4 from J, leaving 13 bases between them.